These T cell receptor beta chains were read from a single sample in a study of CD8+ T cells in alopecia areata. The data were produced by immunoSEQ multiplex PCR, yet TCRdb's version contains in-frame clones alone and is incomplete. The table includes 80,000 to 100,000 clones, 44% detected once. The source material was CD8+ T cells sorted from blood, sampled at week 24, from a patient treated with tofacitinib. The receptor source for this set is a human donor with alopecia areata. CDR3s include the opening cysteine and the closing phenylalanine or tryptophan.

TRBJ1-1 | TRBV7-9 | CASSLGPREAFF
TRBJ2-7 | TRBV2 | CASTRRQGNEQYF
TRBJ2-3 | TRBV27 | CASSSQGERRSSTDTQYF
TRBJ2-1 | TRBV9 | CASSVPGEQFF
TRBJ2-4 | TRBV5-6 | CASSSVGDTEAKNIQYF
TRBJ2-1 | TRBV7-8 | CASSLDQLASYNEQFF
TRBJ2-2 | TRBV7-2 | CASSIRQGSTGELFF
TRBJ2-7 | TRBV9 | CASSVGGSSYEQYF
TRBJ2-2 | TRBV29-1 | CSVEGVDTGELFF
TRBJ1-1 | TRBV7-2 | CASSLGYGTEAFF
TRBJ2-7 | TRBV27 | CASRSVGAGVDEQYF
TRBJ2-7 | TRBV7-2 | CASSLGPNPTEQYF
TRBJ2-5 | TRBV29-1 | CSVEDPPGTGLAGGYQETQYF
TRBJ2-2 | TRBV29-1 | CSAQTRQGIGSGELFF
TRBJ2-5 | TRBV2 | CASSERGRRETQYF
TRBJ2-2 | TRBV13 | CASSLDSQGRTGELFF
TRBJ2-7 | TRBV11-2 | CASSYPGAGYEQYF
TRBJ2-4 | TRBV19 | CASSTRPGNIQYF
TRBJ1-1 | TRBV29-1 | CSSLGGDDTEAFF
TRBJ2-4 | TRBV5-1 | CASSLIGRVSIDIQYF
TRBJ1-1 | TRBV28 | CASSALGRRAFF
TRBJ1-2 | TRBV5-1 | CASSLGRGHPDGYTF
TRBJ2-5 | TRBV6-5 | CASSYSLGGETQYF
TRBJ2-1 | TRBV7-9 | CASSFQEYNEQFF
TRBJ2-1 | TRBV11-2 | CASSLGTGGGNEQFF
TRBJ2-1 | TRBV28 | CASSSGGRLYNEQFF
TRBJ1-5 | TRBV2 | CASIRGIDQPQHF
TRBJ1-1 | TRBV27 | CASNPREKNTEAFF
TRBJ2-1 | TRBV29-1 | CSVGGNEQFF
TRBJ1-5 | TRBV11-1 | CASSQGYSNQPQHF
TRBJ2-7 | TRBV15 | CATSRVLVDEQYF
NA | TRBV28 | CASGEAGYEQYF
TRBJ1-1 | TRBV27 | CASSLGPRAFF
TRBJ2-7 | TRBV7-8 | CASSSPLQGTHEQYF
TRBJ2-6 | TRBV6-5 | CASSYGIGTGANVLTF
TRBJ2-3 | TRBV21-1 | CASILTGNTDTQYF
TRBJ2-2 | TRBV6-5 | CASSHSGELFF
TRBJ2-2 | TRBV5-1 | CASRPQGAYTGELFF
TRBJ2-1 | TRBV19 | CASSRGGTPYNEQFF
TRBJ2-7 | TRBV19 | CASSREGDYEQYF
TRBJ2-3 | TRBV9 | CASSADAQRKDTQYF
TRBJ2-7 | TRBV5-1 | CASSLEIAYEQYF
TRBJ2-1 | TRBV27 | CASSLRSSGYNEQFF
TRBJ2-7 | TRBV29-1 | CSVTRPNSYEQYF
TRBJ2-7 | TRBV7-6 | CASSWTSGNEQYF
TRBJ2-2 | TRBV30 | CAWIGLAKNTGELFF
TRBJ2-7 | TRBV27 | CASSSRRVGSAYEQYF
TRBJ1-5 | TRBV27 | CASSFSSNQPQHF
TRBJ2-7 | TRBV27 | CASSPRHSYEQYF
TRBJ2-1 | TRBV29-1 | CSVIGGTSGRWDEQFF
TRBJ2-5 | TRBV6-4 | CASSSLPRGGRETQYF
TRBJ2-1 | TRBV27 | CASSLLAGATYNEQFF
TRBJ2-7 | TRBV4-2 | CASSQGTSATYEQYF